This T cell receptor beta chain was captured by sequencing in a study of cytomegalovirus exposure and HLA in healthy donors. Study-level points and caveats: The authors considered a cluster of highly shared sequence variants likely to be a sequencing artifact. TRBV6-2, TRBV6-3 and other indistinguishable V segments were excluded.

For this clone: The target antigen is unknown.

The CDR3 is made up of 15 amino acids. V was pared by 6 bases and J by 4 bases, with 19 bases between. Per germline, CDR1 MNHNY and CDR2 SVGAGI (reference sequence). Primers included in the PCR were 60 Vbeta and 13 Jbeta primers. Generated by immunoSEQ multiplex PCR, the TCRdb table keeps only in-frame clones and is missing some. The profile shows 180,000 or so clones, 76% of them singletons. Source material: PBMCs. The sequence derives from a female donor in good health and CMV-seronegative. The chain has TRBV6-6 and TRBJ2-7; perhaps TRBD2 as D (5 bases). This CDR3 reads CASSQPEAGIYEQYF. The CDR3 region has the DNA TGTGCCAGCAGCCAACCCGAGGCGGGCATTTACGAGCAGTACTTC.